Below, 22 T cell receptor beta chains from the same sample are listed, as sequenced in a study of metastatic and nonmetastatic thyroid tumors. Thyroid surgery had not been preceded by any treatment in any patient. TCRdb re-called clones via MiXCR from the PCR reads. The sample comprises around 20,000 clones, over 9.5% of which are singletons, and under 30% rests with the top ten. The sample taken for sequencing was blood. Receptors originate from a female donor with papillary thyroid cancer or a benign thyroid nodule (not recorded which). Some clones in this sample may be carry-over from other donors' samples.

This clone ranks as medium-sized. The V and J genes are TRBV19 and TRBJ2-4; D is undetermined. The CDR3 consists of 15 residues. V dropped 6 bases and J dropped 0 bases, with 12 bases sitting between them. Per the germline V gene, CDR1 is LNHDA and CDR2 is SQIVND (reference sequence). The CDR3 bases are TGTGCCAGTAGCGACACGGACCCAGCCAAAAACATTCAGTACTTC. It is translated as CASSDTDPAKNIQYF.

By sample fraction, this clone is medium-sized (0.01 to 0.1%). The chain recombines TRBV6-2 or TRBV6-3 with TRBJ2-5; D might be TRBD1 or TRBD2, each matching 6 bases. CDR3 length: 15 residues. Deletions cut 6 bases from V and 5 bases from J, with 19 bases between. The germline CDR1 and CDR2 sequences are MNHEY and SVGEGT. CDR3 nucleotides: TGTGCCAGCAGCCTCAGGGGTTTTGGAGGGGAGACCCAGTACTTC. Translation gives CASSLRGFGGETQYF.

This clone appeared many times. The gene calls are TRBV7-3 and TRBJ2-1; 12 bases agree with TRBD2. J was trimmed by 6 bases and V by 4 bases; bases with no gene match: 4. The CDR3 runs to 15 residues. The germline CDR1 and CDR2 sequences are SGHTA and FQGTGA. CDR3 sequence: CASSSGLAGSNEQFF. Here the CDR3 DNA reads TGTGCCAGCAGCTCCGGACTAGCGGGATCCAATGAGCAGTTCTTC.

This rearrangement joins TRBV18 to TRBJ2-1; 16 bases line up with TRBD2. This CDR3 is built from 17 residues. Germline CDR1 KGHSH, CDR2 LQKENI. The V gene end was trimmed by 0 bases and the J gene end by 9 bases; junction bases not matched to a gene: 5. Here the CDR3 reads CASSPPGLAGGPSEQFF. CDR3 DNA sequence: TGTGCCAGCTCACCACCGGGACTAGCGGGAGGGCCGTCTGAGCAGTTCTTC. The whole variable domain, remainder taken from reference TRBV18 and TRBJ2-1, is NAGVMQNPRHLVRRRGQEARLRCSPMKGHSHVYWYRQLPEEGLKFMVYLQKENIIDESGMPKERFSAEFPKEGPSILRIQQVVRGDSAAYFCASSPPGLAGGPSEQFFGPGTRLTVL.

The sample holds one count of this clone. This sequence joins TRBV20-1 and TRBJ2-4; D is possibly TRBD1 or TRBD2 (5 bases each). The CDR3 covers 14 residues. Germline assignment: CDR1 DFQATT and CDR2 SNEGSKA (reference sequence). The V end lost 1 base, the J end lost 6 bases, and 13 bases lay between the germline ends. CDR3 in DNA: TGCAGTGCTAGAGGACAGTGGGAGAGAAACATTCAGTACTTC. As protein: CSARGQWERNIQYF.

This sequence joins TRBV6-2 or TRBV6-3 and TRBJ2-1; D is possibly TRBD1 or TRBD2 (6 bases each). Germline loops: CDR1 MNHEY, CDR2 SVGEGT. This CDR3 is 17 amino acids long. V lost 8 bases and J lost 3, with 23 bases in between. CDR3 bases: TGTGCCAGCCTGTCCCCAGGGGACTCCAGCTACTACAATGAGCAGTTCTTC. Amino acids: CASLSPGDSSYYNEQFF.

V usage is TRBV18 and J usage is TRBJ2-7, with a possible D match to TRBD2 (5 bases). V gave up 2 bases and J gave up 0 bases, with 11 bases separating them. The CDR3 extends over 15 amino acids. CDR1 is KGHSH, CDR2 LQKENI, per germline. The CDR3 loop reads CASSPRVAYSYEQYF. The CDR3 DNA follows: TGTGCCAGCTCACCAAGAGTAGCGTACTCCTACGAGCAGTACTTC.

This clone came up many times. The chain employs TRBV19 and TRBJ2-2; TRBD2 matches 8 bases. This CDR3 contains 17 residues. Germline CDR1 LNHDA, CDR2 SQIVND (reference sequence). Germline trimming cut 4 bases from V and 4 bases from J; bases unmatched to any gene: 11. The CDR3 sequence is CASSSFSGTTGTGELFF. The CDR3 bases are TGTGCCAGTAGTAGTTTTAGCGGGACAACGGGCACCGGGGAGCTGTTTTTT.

This clone was seen repeatedly, ten times or more. The chain combines TRBV7-8 with TRBJ2-1; 12 bases are shared with TRBD2. Germline V lookup: CDR1 SGHVS, CDR2 FQNEAQ. J lost 4 bases, V lost 5 bases, and 15 bases had no gene match. CDR3 size: 19 residues. In nucleotides, the CDR3 is TGTGCCAGCAGCGCAGGACTAGCGGGAACCCTAGCCAATTACAATGAGCAGTTCTTC. Protein product: CASSAGLAGTLANYNEQFF.

A single count supports this clone. This chain uses TRBV4-2 with TRBJ1-5; D gene uncertain. The CDR3 extends over 13 amino acids. V was trimmed by 3 bases and J by 6 bases, leaving 9 bases between them. Germline CDR1 LGHNA, CDR2 YNFKEQ. CDR3 region: CASSQSDGQPQHF. CDR3 in DNA: TGTGCCAGCAGCCAGAGCGATGGTCAGCCCCAGCATTTT.

This clone has a handful of counts. V and J are TRBV6-1 and TRBJ2-2; 7 bases are shared with TRBD1. V gave up 8 bases and J gave up 2 bases; unmatched junction bases: 11. There are 16 residues in the CDR3. Germline CDR1 and CDR2: MNHNS and SASEGT. CDR3 sequence (DNA): TGTGCCAGCCGCCCACCGGGACAGATTAACACCGGGGAGCTGTTTTTT. Translated, it gives CASRPPGQINTGELFF.

The CDR3 sequence: CASSDRRLYGYTF. The CDR3 DNA reads as TGTGCCAGTAGCGACCGACGGCTCTATGGCTACACCTTC. The V call is TRBV19, the J call TRBJ1-2; D uncertain. The CDR3 is 13 amino acids. The germline CDR1 and CDR2 sequences are LNHDA and SQIVND (reference sequence). Between the trimmed V and J ends, which lost 6 bases and 4 bases, there was a span of 12 bases.

This clone was counted many times. J is TRBJ2-5 and V is TRBV27, with unresolved D. The CDR3 is 14 residues long. From germline, CDR1 is MNHEY and CDR2 SMNVEV (reference sequence). V lost 6 bases and J 4 bases, leaving 15 bases between the germline ends. This CDR3 is CASRTDNPIETQYF. The CDR3 DNA sequence: TGTGCCAGCAGAACCGACAATCCCATAGAGACCCAGTACTTC.

This clone was seen a few times. Without the conserved terminal phenylalanine or tryptophan, this CDR3 likely stems from a read error. No DNA is shown, since the ends of the CDR3 on it are uncertain; the CDR3 is the one TCRdb lists. The V call is TRBV6-2 or TRBV6-3, the J call TRBJ2-3; TRBD2 reflects the table's D call only, with no check against the DNA. Germline CDR1 and CDR2: MNHEY and SVGEGT. The CDR3 comprises 15 residues, both ends counted. This chain's CDR3 is CASSLGPDVTDTRYL.

Note on this clone: A much bigger clone sits one base away, suggesting this may be a read error. This sample includes further DNA sequences coding for the same CDR3. J is TRBJ2-3 and V is TRBV7-2; 9 bases align to TRBD2. V lost 5 bases and J lost 3; bases outside the gene matches: 6. Per the germline V gene, CDR1 is SGHTA and CDR2 is FQGNSA. The CDR3 consists of 15 residues. CDR3 DNA sequence: TGTGCCAGCAGCACAGCGGGAGGTCCAACAGATACGCAGTATTTT. Translated, it gives CASSTAGGPTDTQYF.

Many counts were recorded for this clone. The chain recombines TRBV24-1 with TRBJ2-1; D uncertain. CDR1 is KGHDR, CDR2 SFDVKD, per germline. Trimming removed 1 base from V and 5 bases from J, with 5 bases in between. This CDR3 region has 13 residues. The CDR3, as DNA: TGTGCCACCAGTGATTTATGGGACAATGAGCAGTTCTTC. Translated: CATSDLWDNEQFF.

This clone was observed a few times. Relative to the germline gene, one junction end is altered; a read error may explain this. The rearrangement joins TRBV25-1 to TRBJ2-5; D remains ambiguous. The CDR3 contains 15 residues. The germline gives CDR1 MGHDK, CDR2 SYGVNS. DNA for the CDR3: TGTTCCAGCAGTGATCCCGTGGAACTCTTAGAGACCCAGTACTTC. Translation: CSSSDPVELLETQYF.

The chain employs TRBV12-3 or TRBV12-4 and TRBJ2-7; D possibly matches TRBD1 or TRBD2 (5 bases each). The CDR3 is made up of 15 amino acids. Between the trimmed V and J ends, which lost 5 bases and 3 bases, there was a span of 17 bases. The CDR3 here is CASSRDRCRFYEQYF. In DNA form, the CDR3 reads TGTGCCAGCAGTCGGGACCGGTGCAGGTTCTACGAGCAGTACTTC.

This clone appeared many times. The CDR3 is CASSVGHTGINEQYF. CDR3 sequence (DNA): TGTGCCAGCAGTGTTGGACACACGGGGATTAACGAGCAGTACTTC. The chain recombines TRBV6-1 with TRBJ2-7, with D perhaps matching TRBD1 or TRBD2 (5 bases each). The CDR3 has 15 residues. Trimming took off 4 bases at V and 5 bases at J, with 18 bases between the two ends. Germline lookup yields CDR1 MNHNS and CDR2 SASEGT.

This clone was counted ten times or more. The genes are TRBV7-2 and TRBJ1-3, with D hard to call. This CDR3 spans 13 amino acids. Germline-derived CDR1 and CDR2 are SGHTA and FQGNSA. V was cut by 2 bases and J by 11 bases, with 13 bases left in between. The CDR3 spells CASSLRLRTPIYF. CDR3 coding DNA: TGTGCCAGCAGCTTACGTTTACGGACGCCCATATATTTT.

The chain is built from TRBV2 and TRBJ1-1; D is possibly TRBD1 (5 bases). The CDR3 totals 11 residues. Trimming pared 7 bases from V and 9 bases from J, leaving 12 bases between. The germline V gene has CDR1 SNHLY and CDR2 FYNNEI. The DNA for the CDR3 is TGTGCCAGCAAAGAACGGGGCCAAGCTTTCTTT. As protein: CASKERGQAFF.

This clone was picked up many times. J is TRBJ2-6 and V is TRBV12-3 or TRBV12-4; perhaps D is TRBD1 or TRBD2 (6 bases each). The CDR3 covers 14 residues. V lost 8 bases to trimming and J lost 1 base, with 9 bases between them. The CDR3 is CASQGGSGANVLTF. CDR3 DNA: TGTGCCAGCCAAGGGGGGTCTGGGGCCAACGTCCTGACTTTC.